The 27 T cell receptor beta chains presented below share a single source sample, sequenced in a study of vaccination and CD4 T cells after COVID-19. Researchers used the Oncomine TCR Beta short-read assay to sequence DNA from cultured CD4+ T cells. TCRdb ran MiXCR on the PCR reads and lists one entry per CDR3 protein. The sample yields about 20,000 distinct CDR3 sequences, 40% to 45% seen once. No antigen is known for these receptors. Treatment in this sample: approximately nine-day PBMC culture with coronavirus spike peptide pools or control peptides (ViraFEST assay). The sample comprised CD4+ T cells from blood, cultured in vitro. All receptors come from a human donor who had recovered from COVID-19.

The DNA for the CDR3 is TGTGCCAGCAGTTTCACCCGGAGCTCCTACAATGAGCAGTTCTTC. This translates into CASSFTRSSYNEQFF. This rearrangement joins TRBV12-3 or TRBV12-4 to TRBJ2-1; D remains ambiguous. There are 15 residues in the CDR3. V was pared by 3 bases and J by 0 bases, with 9 bases between.

This clonotype has more than one count but fewer than ten. The rearrangement joins TRBV6-1 to TRBJ2-7; maybe TRBD2 (5 bases). The CDR3 consists of 14 residues. V gave up 5 bases and J gave up 0 bases, with 11 bases separating them. Per germline, CDR1 MNHNS and CDR2 SASEGT. The CDR3 spells CASSTLADSYEQYF. For the CDR3, the DNA is TGTGCCAGCAGTACGCTAGCCGACTCCTACGAGCAGTACTTC.

This clonotype was seen more than once but under ten times. The chain has TRBV5-1 and TRBJ2-3; 10 nucleotides match TRBD1. The germline gives CDR1 SGHRS, CDR2 YFSETQ. Losses at the gene ends were 7 bases for V and 3 bases for J; bases not matched to a gene: 8. The CDR3 totals 15 residues. CDR3 sequence reads: CASARGQGWTDTQYF. The CDR3 bases are TGCGCCAGCGCTCGGGGACAGGGGTGGACAGATACGCAGTATTTT.

The rearrangement uses TRBV7-9 and TRBJ2-5, with D maybe TRBD1 (6 bases). Germline CDR1 and CDR2: SEHNR and FQNEAQ (reference sequence). The V gene lost 5 bases and the J gene lost 11 bases, with 15 bases spanning the gap. The length of the CDR3 is 12 residues. The CDR3 reads CASSRHQGFQYF. CDR3 DNA sequence: TGTGCCAGCAGCCGCCATCAGGGGTTTCAGTACTTC.

In the case of this clonotype: The junction differs from germline at one of its ends, possibly a read error. The chain uses TRBV20-1 and TRBJ1-6, with D unresolved. Germline V lookup: CDR1 DFQATT, CDR2 SNEGSKA (reference sequence). CDR3 length: 12 residues. The CDR3: CGARAYNSPLHF. CDR3 nucleotide sequence: TGCGGTGCTAGAGCCTATAATTCACCCCTCCACTTT.

As DNA, the CDR3 is TGCGCCAGCAGCTTGGAAGGGGATCAAGAGACCCAGTACTTC. Translating it yields CASSLEGDQETQYF. This chain uses TRBV5-1 with TRBJ2-5; maybe TRBD1 (5 bases). V was pared by 0 bases and J by 2 bases, with 8 bases between. The CDR3 covers 14 residues. Germline V gene data show CDR1 as SGHRS and CDR2 as YFSETQ.

This sequence joins TRBV5-6 and TRBJ2-2; maybe TRBD2 (5 bases). The CDR3 sequence is 16 residues long. Germline V gene data show CDR1 as SGHDT and CDR2 as YYEEEE. Trimming took off 4 bases at V and 6 bases at J, with 19 bases between the two ends. The CDR3 spells CASSLRGLWGPGELFF. The CDR3 DNA reads as TGTGCCAGCAGCCTTCGAGGGCTTTGGGGTCCCGGGGAGCTGTTTTTT.

The rearrangement links TRBV24-1 to TRBJ2-7; tentative D call: TRBD1 (5 bases). From germline, CDR1 is KGHDR and CDR2 SFDVKD. This CDR3 spans 16 amino acids. The V gene lost 3 bases and the J gene lost 3 bases, with 17 bases spanning the gap. The CDR3 nucleotides are TGTGCCACCAGTGATGAATACAGGTGGACCTGCTACGAGCAGTACTTC. It codes for CATSDEYRWTCYEQYF.

This clonotype was recorded once. This chain uses TRBV28 with TRBJ1-5; D is unclear. V lost 1 base, J lost 4 bases, and 11 bases lay in between. The CDR3 is 15 residues long. Germline CDR1 MDHEN, CDR2 SYDVKM. The DNA of the CDR3 is TGTGCCAGCAGTTTATTCAGGAATAGGAATCAGCCCCAGCATTTT. Translation: CASSLFRNRNQPQHF.

V gene TRBV2 combines with J gene TRBJ2-1; D unresolved. The CDR3 is 11 amino acids. Germline V gene sequence: CDR1 SNHLY, CDR2 FYNNEI. V dropped 5 bases and J dropped 3 bases, with 2 bases sitting between them. The CDR3 coding sequence is TGTGCCAGCAGTAACTACAATGAGCAGTTCTTC. It specifies CASSNYNEQFF.

The V and J genes are TRBV7-2 and TRBJ2-5; TRBD2 agrees at 14 bases. V was clipped by 6 bases and J by 5 bases; unmatched bases: 8. Germline lookup yields CDR1 SGHTA and CDR2 FQGNSA. This CDR3 is 16 amino acids long. The CDR3 is CASRPGTSGSFETQYF. Here the CDR3 DNA reads TGTGCCAGCAGGCCGGGGACTAGCGGGAGTTTCGAGACCCAGTACTTC. Supplemented by reference TRBV7-2 and TRBJ2-5, the full variable domain reads GAGVSQSPSNKVTEKGKDVELRCDPISGHTALYWYRQSLGQGLEFLIYFQGNSAPDKSGLPSDRFSAERTGGSVSTLTIQRTQQEDSAVYLCASRPGTSGSFETQYFGPGTRLLVL.

This clonotype was seen a handful of times. The chain uses TRBV15 and TRBJ2-1, with TRBD2 matching over 9 bases. V lost 0 bases and J lost 9; bases outside the gene matches: 6. Germline assignment: CDR1 LNHNV and CDR2 YYDKDF (reference sequence). This CDR3 contains 15 residues. The CDR3 reads CATSRESSGNTEQFF. CDR3 DNA sequence: TGTGCCACCAGCAGAGAATCTAGCGGGAATACTGAGCAGTTCTTC.

The chain uses TRBV6-2 or TRBV6-3 and TRBJ2-2; D remains ambiguous. CDR3 length: 14 residues. Per the germline V gene, CDR1 is MNHEY and CDR2 is SVGEGT. Trimming shortened V by 6 bases and J by 0 bases, and 8 bases separated the two germline ends. The DNA for the CDR3 is TGTGCCAGCAGGCGACTTACGAACACCGGGGAGCTGTTTTTT. Translation gives CASRRLTNTGELFF.

The rearrangement uses TRBV5-4 and TRBJ1-1; perhaps TRBD1 as D (5 bases). V shed 2 bases and J shed 1 base, with 9 bases lying between them. Germline loops: CDR1 SGHNT, CDR2 YYREEE (reference sequence). The CDR3 totals 14 residues. The CDR3 DNA reads as TGTGCCAGCAGCTTTAAGGGGAGGAACACTGAAGCTTTCTTT. Residues: CASSFKGRNTEAFF. The full variable domain, its missing parts supplied by reference TRBV5-4 and TRBJ1-1, is ETGVTQSPTHLIKTRGQQVTLRCSSQSGHNTVSWYQQALGQGPQFIFQYYREEENGRGNFPPRFSGLQFPNYSSELNVNALELDDSALYLCASSFKGRNTEAFFGQGTRLTVV.

V usage is TRBV28 and J usage is TRBJ2-7, with 9 bases that match TRBD1. The ends lost 6 bases at V and 3 bases at J; junction bases unmatched: 3. The germline V gene has CDR1 MDHEN and CDR2 SYDVKM. The CDR3 extends over 13 amino acids. The CDR3 sequence: CASRTGGIYEQYF. The DNA of the CDR3 is TGTGCCAGCAGAACAGGGGGCATCTACGAGCAGTACTTC.

This clonotype occurred once. The chain employs TRBV7-2 and TRBJ2-7; 9 bases fit TRBD1. Germline loops: CDR1 SGHTA, CDR2 FQGNSA. The CDR3 totals 12 residues. The junction had 2 bases not matched to a gene; V was cut back by 5 bases and J by 6 bases. The CDR3 DNA reads TGTGCCAGCAGCCCGGACAGGGGCGAGCAGTACTTC. This translates into CASSPDRGEQYF.

V usage is TRBV12-3 or TRBV12-4 and J usage is TRBJ1-4, with D possibly being TRBD1 (5 bases). V was trimmed by 3 bases and J by 8 bases, leaving 10 bases between them. This CDR3 spans 13 amino acids. CDR3 coding DNA: TGTGCCAGCAGTTTTAAGGACACCGAAAAACTGTTTTTT. Translated, it gives CASSFKDTEKLFF.

J is TRBJ1-1 and V is TRBV5-4; 9 positions agree with TRBD1. The ends lost 4 bases at V and 2 bases at J; junction bases unmatched: 3. Per germline, CDR1 SGHNT and CDR2 YYREEE (reference sequence). The CDR3 totals 14 residues. In DNA form, the CDR3 reads TGTGCCAGCAGCAAGGACAGGGGTAACACTGAAGCTTTCTTT. Translated, it gives CASSKDRGNTEAFF.

This clonotype was seen a few times. This chain joins TRBV27 and TRBJ2-7; TRBD1 aligns across 10 bases. The CDR3 consists of 15 residues. V shed 5 bases, J shed 3 bases, and the junction held 7 bases outside the gene matches. Germline V gives CDR1 MNHEY, CDR2 SMNVEV (reference sequence). The CDR3 bases are TGTGCCAGCAGTCGTTCCGGGACAGGGGTCTACGAGCAGTACTTC. This codes for CASSRSGTGVYEQYF.

The V call is TRBV7-2, the J call TRBJ1-3; possibly TRBD1 for D (5 bases). The CDR3 loop spans 14 amino acids. V was trimmed by 3 bases and J by 3 bases, leaving 9 bases between them. Germline CDR1 and CDR2: SGHTA and FQGNSA. In nucleotides, the CDR3 is TGTGCCAGCAGCTTTGGGGCAGTTGGAAACACCATATATTTT. Translating it yields CASSFGAVGNTIYF.

This clonotype showed up just a few times. The genes are TRBV6-5 and TRBJ1-5; tentative D call: TRBD1 (5 bases). This CDR3 is 17 amino acids long. CDR1 and CDR2 from the germline V gene are MNHEY and SVGAGI. V was cut by 4 bases and J by 6 bases, with 22 bases left in between. In DNA form, the CDR3 reads TGTGCCAGCAGTTCTTTAGTAGGGATAGGGGCGGGTCAGCCCCAGCATTTT. Protein sequence: CASSSLVGIGAGQPQHF.

This clonotype turned up a few times. This rearrangement joins TRBV20-1 to TRBJ2-3, with D unresolved. The ends were cut back, 0 bases at V and 2 bases at J, with 12 bases in the middle. This CDR3 region has 15 residues. CDR1 is DFQATT, CDR2 SNEGSKA, per germline (reference sequence). CDR3: CSARERKLYTDTQYF. The CDR3 DNA reads as TGCAGTGCTAGAGAAAGGAAGTTATACACAGATACGCAGTATTTT.

This chain links TRBV11-2 with TRBJ2-2; tentative D call: TRBD2 (5 bases). Trimming took off 1 base at V and 5 bases at J, with 14 bases between the two ends. Germline CDR1 reads SGHAT; CDR2 reads FQNNGV. The CDR3 is 16 residues long. The CDR3 loop reads CASSLGAEARTGELFF. The CDR3 DNA reads TGTGCCAGCAGCTTAGGGGCGGAGGCGAGGACCGGGGAGCTGTTTTTT.

This clonotype has just one count. The V gene is TRBV12-3 or TRBV12-4, the J gene TRBJ2-7, with a tentative D call TRBD1 (7 bases). The CDR3 is made up of 16 amino acids. V was trimmed by 5 bases and J by 3 bases, leaving 20 bases between them. Written as DNA, the CDR3 is TGTGCCAGCAGTCGGGGGATGGAGGGGGCAATCTACGAGCAGTACTTC. Encoded protein: CASSRGMEGAIYEQYF.

This clonotype was counted only a few times. The chain carries TRBV15 and TRBJ1-5, with 8 bases aligning to TRBD1. The CDR3 spans 18 residues. J lost 6 bases, V lost 4 bases, and 17 bases had no gene match. The germline gives CDR1 LNHNV, CDR2 YYDKDF (reference sequence). CDR3 protein: CATSITGRSGGRVQPQHF. The CDR3 DNA reads as TGTGCCACCAGCATCACAGGCAGGTCAGGGGGCCGTGTTCAGCCCCAGCATTTT.

The chain is built from TRBV7-9 and TRBJ2-1; D perhaps matches TRBD2 (5 bases). V was clipped by 5 bases and J by 9 bases, with 17 bases between them. CDR1 and CDR2 (germline): SEHNR, FQNEAQ (reference sequence). The CDR3 consists of 14 residues. In DNA form, the CDR3 reads TGTGCCAGCAGCCTCATCCCGGGATCGCGTGAGCAGTTCTTC. Its protein is CASSLIPGSREQFF.

This clonotype was detected a few times. V gene TRBV6-2 or TRBV6-3 combines with J gene TRBJ1-2; 7 nucleotides align to TRBD1. Germline V gene data show CDR1 as MNHEY and CDR2 as SVGEGT. V shed 11 bases, J shed 2 bases, and the junction held 2 bases outside the gene matches. This CDR3 contains 11 residues. The CDR3 nucleotides are TGTGCCGCGACAGGGAACTATGGCTACACCTTC. Its translation: CAATGNYGYTF.